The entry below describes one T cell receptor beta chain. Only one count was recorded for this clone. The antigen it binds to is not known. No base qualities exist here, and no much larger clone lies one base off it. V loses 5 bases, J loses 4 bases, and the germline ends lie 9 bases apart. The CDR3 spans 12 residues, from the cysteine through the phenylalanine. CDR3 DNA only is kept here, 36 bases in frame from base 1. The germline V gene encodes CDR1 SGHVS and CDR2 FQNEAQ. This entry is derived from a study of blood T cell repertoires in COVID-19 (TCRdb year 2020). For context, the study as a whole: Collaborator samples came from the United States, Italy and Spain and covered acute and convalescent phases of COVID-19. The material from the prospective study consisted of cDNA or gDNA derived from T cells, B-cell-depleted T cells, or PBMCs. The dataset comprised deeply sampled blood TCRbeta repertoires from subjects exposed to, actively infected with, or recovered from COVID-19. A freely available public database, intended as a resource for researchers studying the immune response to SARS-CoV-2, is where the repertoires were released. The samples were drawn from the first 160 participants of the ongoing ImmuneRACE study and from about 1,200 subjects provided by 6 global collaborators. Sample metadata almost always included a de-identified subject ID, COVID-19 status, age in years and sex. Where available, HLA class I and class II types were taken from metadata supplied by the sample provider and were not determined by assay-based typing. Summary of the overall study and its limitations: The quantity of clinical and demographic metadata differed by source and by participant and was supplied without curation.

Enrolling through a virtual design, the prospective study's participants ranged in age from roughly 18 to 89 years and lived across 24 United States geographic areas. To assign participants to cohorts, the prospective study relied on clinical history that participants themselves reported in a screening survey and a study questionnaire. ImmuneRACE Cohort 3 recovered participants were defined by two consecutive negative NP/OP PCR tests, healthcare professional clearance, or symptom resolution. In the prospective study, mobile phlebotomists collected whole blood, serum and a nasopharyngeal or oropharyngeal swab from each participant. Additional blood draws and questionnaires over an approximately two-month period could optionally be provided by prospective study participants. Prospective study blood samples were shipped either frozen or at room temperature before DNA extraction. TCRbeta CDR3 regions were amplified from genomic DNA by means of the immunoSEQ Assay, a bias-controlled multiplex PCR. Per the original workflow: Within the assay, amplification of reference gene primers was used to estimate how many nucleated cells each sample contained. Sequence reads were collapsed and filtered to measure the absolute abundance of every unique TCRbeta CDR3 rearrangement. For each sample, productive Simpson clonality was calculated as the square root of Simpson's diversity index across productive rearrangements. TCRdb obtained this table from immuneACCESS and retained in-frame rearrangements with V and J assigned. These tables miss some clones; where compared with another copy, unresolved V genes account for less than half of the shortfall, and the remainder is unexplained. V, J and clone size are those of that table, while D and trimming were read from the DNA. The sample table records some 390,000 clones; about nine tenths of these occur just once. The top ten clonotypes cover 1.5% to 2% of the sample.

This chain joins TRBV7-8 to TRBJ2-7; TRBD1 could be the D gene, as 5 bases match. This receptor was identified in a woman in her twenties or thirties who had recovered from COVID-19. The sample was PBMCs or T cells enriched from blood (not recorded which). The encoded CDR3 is CASSQRGYEQYF. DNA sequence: TGTGCCAGCAGCCAAAGGGGATACGAGCAGTACTTC.